This T cell receptor (beta chain) was sequenced for a study of blood T cell repertoires in COVID-19. On the study more broadly: Collection of acute and convalescent COVID-19 samples took place in the United States, Italy and Spain. The cDNA or gDNA used as material had been derived from T cells, B-cell-depleted T cells, or PBMCs.

The protocol was immunoSEQ multiplex PCR, while the TCRdb copy is restricted to in-frame clones and leaves out a portion. The repertoire includes some 270,000 clones, 75% to 90% of them detected once, and 0.75% to 0.9% sits in the top ten. V lost 9 bases and J 2 bases, leaving 12 bases between the germline ends. The CDR3 is 13 amino acids. In germline, CDR1 is LNHDA, CDR2 SQIVND (reference sequence). V usage is TRBV19 and J usage is TRBJ2-3, with no clear D. This receptor was obtained from a young man with acute or convalescent COVID-19. What was sequenced was peripheral blood. The CDR3 coding sequence is TGTGCCAGCAAGACAACCTACACAGATACGCAGTATTTT. Translated, it gives CASKTTYTDTQYF.